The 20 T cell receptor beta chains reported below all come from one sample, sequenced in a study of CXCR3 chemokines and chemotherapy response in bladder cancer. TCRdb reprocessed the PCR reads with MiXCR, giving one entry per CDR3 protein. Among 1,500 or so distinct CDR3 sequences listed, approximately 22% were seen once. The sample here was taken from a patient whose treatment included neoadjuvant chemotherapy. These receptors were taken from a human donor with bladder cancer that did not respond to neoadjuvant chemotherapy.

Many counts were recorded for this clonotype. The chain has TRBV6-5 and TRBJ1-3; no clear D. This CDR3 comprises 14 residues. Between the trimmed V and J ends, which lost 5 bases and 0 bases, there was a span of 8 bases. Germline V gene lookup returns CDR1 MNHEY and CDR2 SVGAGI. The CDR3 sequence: CASSRESSGNTIYF. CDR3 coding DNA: TGTGCCAGCAGTCGAGAGAGCTCTGGAAACACCATATATTTT.

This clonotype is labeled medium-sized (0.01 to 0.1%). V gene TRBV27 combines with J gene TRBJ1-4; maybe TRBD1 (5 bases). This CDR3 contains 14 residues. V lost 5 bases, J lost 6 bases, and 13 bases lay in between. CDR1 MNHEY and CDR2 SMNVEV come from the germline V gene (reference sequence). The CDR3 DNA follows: TGTGCCAGCAGTCCTTACAAAGGGGATGAAAAACTGTTTTTT. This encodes CASSPYKGDEKLFF.

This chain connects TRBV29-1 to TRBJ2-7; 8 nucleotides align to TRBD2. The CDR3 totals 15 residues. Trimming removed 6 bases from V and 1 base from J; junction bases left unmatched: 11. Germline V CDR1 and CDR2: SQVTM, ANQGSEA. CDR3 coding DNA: TGCAGCGTGCGGTGGCTAGCGGGTGAGTCCTACGAGCAGTACTTC. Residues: CSVRWLAGESYEQYF.

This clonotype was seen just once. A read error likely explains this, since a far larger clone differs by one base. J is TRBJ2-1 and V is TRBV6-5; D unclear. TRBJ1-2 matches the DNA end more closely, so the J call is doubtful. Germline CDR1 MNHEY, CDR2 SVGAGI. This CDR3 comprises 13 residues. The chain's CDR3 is CASTQDPSRGYTF. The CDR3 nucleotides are TGTGCCAGCACCCAGGACCCTTCGAGGGGCTACACCTTC.

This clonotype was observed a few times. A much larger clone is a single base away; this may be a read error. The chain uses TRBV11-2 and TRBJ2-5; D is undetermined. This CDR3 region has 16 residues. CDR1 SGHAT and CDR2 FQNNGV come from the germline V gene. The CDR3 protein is CVSSLAPPGAQETQYF. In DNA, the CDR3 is TGTGTCAGCAGCTTAGCACCCCCCGGCGCCCAGGAGACCCAGTACTTC.

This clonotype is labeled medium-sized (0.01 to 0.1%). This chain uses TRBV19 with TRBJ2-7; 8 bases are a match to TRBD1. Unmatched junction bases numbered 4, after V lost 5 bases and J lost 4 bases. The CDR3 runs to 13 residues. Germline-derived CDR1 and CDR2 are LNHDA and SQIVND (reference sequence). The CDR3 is CASSRQGAYEQYF. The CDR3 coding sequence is TGTGCCAGTAGTCGCCAGGGGGCTTACGAGCAGTACTTC.

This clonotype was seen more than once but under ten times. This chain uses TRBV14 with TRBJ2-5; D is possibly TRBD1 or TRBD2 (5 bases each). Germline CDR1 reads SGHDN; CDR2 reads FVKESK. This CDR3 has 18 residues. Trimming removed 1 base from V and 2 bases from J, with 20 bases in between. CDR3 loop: CASSQAPLGGRTQETQYF. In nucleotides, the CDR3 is TGTGCCAGCAGCCAAGCCCCACTTGGGGGACGGACGCAAGAGACCCAGTACTTC.

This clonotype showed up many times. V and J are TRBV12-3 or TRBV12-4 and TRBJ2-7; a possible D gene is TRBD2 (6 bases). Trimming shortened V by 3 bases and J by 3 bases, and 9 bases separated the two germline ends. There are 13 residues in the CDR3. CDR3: CASSFLGGYEQYF. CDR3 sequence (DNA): TGTGCCAGCAGTTTCTTGGGAGGCTACGAGCAGTACTTC.

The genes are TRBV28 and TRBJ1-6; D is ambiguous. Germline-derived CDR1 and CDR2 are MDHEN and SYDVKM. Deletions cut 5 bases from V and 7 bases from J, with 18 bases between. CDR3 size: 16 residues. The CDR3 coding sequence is TGTGCCAGCAGTCCCCCCCCGAGCTTCCTAAATTCACCCCTCCACTTT. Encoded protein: CASSPPPSFLNSPLHF.

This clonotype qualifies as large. The CDR3 sequence is CASSLDGAWADTQYF. CDR3 nucleotides: TGTGCCAGCAGCTTGGACGGGGCTTGGGCAGATACGCAGTATTTT. This chain connects TRBV5-4 to TRBJ2-3; either TRBD1 or TRBD2 may supply D (5 bases each). Germline V gene sequence: CDR1 SGHNT, CDR2 YYREEE (reference sequence). Trimming removed 0 bases at V and 4 bases at J, with 12 bases between. This CDR3 contains 15 residues.

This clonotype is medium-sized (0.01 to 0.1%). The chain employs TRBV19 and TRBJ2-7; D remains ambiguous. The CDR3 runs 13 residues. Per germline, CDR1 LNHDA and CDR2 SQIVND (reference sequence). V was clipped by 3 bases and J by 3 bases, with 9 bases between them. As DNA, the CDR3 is TGTGCCAGTAGTATTTTCCTAAACTACGAGCAGTACTTC. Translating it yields CASSIFLNYEQYF.

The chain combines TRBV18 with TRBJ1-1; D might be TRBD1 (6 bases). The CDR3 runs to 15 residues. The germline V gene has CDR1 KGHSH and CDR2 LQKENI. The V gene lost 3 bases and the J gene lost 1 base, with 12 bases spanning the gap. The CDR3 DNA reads TGTGCCAGCTCACCCCTCGGACAGACGAACACTGAAGCTTTCTTT. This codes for CASSPLGQTNTEAFF.

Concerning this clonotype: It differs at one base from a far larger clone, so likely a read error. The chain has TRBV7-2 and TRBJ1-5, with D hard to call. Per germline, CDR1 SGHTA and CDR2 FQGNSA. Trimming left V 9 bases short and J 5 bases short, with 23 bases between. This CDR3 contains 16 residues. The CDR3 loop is CASSKFPNAWDQPQHF. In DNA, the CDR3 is TGTGCCAGTAGTAAATTCCCCAACGCTTGGGATCAGCCCCAGCATTTT. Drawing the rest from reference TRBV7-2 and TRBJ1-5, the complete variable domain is GAGVSQSPSNKVTEKGKDVELRCDPISGHTALYWYRQSLGQGLEFLIYFQGNSAPDKSGLPSDRFSAERTGGSVSTLTIQRTQQEDSAVYLCASSKFPNAWDQPQHFGDGTRLSIL.

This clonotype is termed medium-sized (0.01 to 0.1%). The CDR3 is CASSYLAGSFYEQYF. The DNA of the CDR3 is TGTGCCAGCAGTTATTTAGCGGGGAGCTTCTACGAGCAGTACTTC. The chain has TRBV6-5 and TRBJ2-7; 8 nucleotides align to TRBD2. Germline V gene lookup returns CDR1 MNHEY and CDR2 SVGAGI. The CDR3 extends over 15 amino acids. The V gene end was trimmed by 3 bases and the J gene end by 3 bases; junction bases not matched to a gene: 7.

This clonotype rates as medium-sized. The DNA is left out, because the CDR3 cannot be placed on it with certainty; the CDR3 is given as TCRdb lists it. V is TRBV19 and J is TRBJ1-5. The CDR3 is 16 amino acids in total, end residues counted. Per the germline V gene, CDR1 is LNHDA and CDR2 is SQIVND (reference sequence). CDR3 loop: CASSIFGQGGNQPQHF.

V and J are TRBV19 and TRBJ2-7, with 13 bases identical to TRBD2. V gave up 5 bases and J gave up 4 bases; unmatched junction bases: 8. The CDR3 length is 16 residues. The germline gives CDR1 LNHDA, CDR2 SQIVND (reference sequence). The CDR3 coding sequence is TGTGCCAGTAGTCCTACTAGCGGGGGGGTTCAGTACGAGCAGTACTTC. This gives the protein CASSPTSGGVQYEQYF.

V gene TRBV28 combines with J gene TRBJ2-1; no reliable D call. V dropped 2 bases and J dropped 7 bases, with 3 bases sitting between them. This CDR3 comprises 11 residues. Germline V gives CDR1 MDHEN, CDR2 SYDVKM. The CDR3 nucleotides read TGTGCCAGCAGTTTAGGTAATGAGCAGTTCTTC. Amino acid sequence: CASSLGNEQFF.

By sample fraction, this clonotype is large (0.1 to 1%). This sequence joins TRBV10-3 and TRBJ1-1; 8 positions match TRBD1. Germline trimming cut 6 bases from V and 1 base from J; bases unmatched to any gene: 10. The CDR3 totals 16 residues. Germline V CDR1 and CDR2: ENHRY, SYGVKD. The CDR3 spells CAIRIDRGGSNTEAFF. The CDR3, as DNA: TGTGCCATCAGAATCGACAGGGGTGGATCGAACACTGAAGCTTTCTTT.

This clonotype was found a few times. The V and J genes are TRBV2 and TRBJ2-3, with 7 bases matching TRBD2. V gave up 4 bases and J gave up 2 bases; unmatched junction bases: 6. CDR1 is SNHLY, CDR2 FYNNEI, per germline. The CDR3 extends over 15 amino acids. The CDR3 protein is CASSASAGITDTQYF. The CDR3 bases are TGTGCCAGCAGTGCGTCAGCGGGGATCACAGATACGCAGTATTTT.

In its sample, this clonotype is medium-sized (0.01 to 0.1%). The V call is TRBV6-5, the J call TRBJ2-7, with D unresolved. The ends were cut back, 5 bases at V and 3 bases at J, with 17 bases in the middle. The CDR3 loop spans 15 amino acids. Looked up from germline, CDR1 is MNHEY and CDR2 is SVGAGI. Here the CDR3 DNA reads TGTGCCAGCAGTAAGGCCAAGGACGGATTCTACGAGCAGTACTTC. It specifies CASSKAKDGFYEQYF.